One T cell receptor (beta chain) is described in this entry. Its antigen is still unknown. The record has no base qualities; no much larger clone is one base away. The CDR3 holds 13 amino acids from the cysteine to the phenylalanine. Only the CDR3 region is kept as DNA, spanning 39 bases read in frame from base 1. Per the germline V gene, SGHNT is the CDR1 and YENEEA is the CDR2. V and J are truncated by 3 bases and 6 bases respectively, leaving an intervening sequence of 12 bases. The immunoSEQ assay at survey resolution was applied to genomic DNA for sequencing of TCRbeta rearrangements. The study's own analysis went as follows. A lowest detectable productive clonotype frequency of 2.59 x 10-5 was observed in the TCR sequencing data. Only productive TCRbeta rearrangements, defined as complete and in-frame sequences, were included in the analyses. Clonality for each sample was calculated as Simpson clonality in the immunoSEQ Analyzer version 3.0. Clones were categorized by frequency as very rare, small, medium, large (1-20%) or hyperexpanded (>20%). Generation probabilities were estimated with OLGA 1.2.3, V-gene circos plots were made with VDJtools, specificities were looked up in VDJdb, and CDR3 motifs were identified with GLIPH. TCRdb obtained this table from immuneACCESS and retained in-frame rearrangements with V and J assigned. These tables miss some clones; where compared with another copy, unresolved V genes account for less than half of the shortfall, and the remainder is unexplained. V, J and clone size are taken as reported in that table, and D and trimming were inferred from the DNA itself. In all, the sample holds fewer than 30,000 clones, and 78% of those were seen once. 0.9% to 1.2% of the sample is held by the ten biggest clonotypes.

These data come from a study of STAT5B mutations in CD4+ large granular lymphocyte leukemia (dated by TCRdb to between 2022 and 2023). Regarding the study in general: Among healthy controls, the CDR3 'QG' motif was associated with a particular HLA allele. Flow cytometry on FACSCanto II or FACSVerse showed that the purified fractions were more than 95% pure among lymphocytes. The study compared the TCRbeta repertoires of patients with CD4+ T-cell large granular lymphocyte leukemia against those of healthy blood donors. Broad study findings and their caveats: Enrichment of TRBV06-family usage was observed among the top patient clones (8/27) relative to healthy controls (2/35). Each patient's main leukemic clonotypes were private, but approximately 25% of these clonotypes showed up at low frequency in the non-leukemic repertoires of other patients. Data were not HLA-matched; higher clonality in CD4+ versus CD8+ T-LGLL could reflect the relatively small sample size. Compared with healthy CD4+ repertoires, CD4-sorted patient repertoires appeared more clonal, and this difference remained even after the putative leukemic clones were removed.

Healthy controls were 35 or so blood donors whose buffy coats came from the Finnish Red Cross blood service. All TCR-sequenced material derived from peripheral blood: patient blood samples and healthy donor buffy coats. Ficoll-Hypaque gradient centrifugation was used to isolate peripheral blood mononuclear cells. For the healthy controls, CD4+ cells were obtained from buffy coats by magnetic purification. Genomic DNA was extracted using the Gentra Puregene Cell and Tissue kit, and a Qubit 2.0 fluorometer was used to quantify it. The chain couples TRBV11-3 to TRBJ2-7; the D element could tentatively be TRBD1 or TRBD2, as 6 bases agree for each. The sample taken for sequencing was CD4+ T cells from blood buffy coats. This receptor was taken from a human donor in good health. The nucleotide sequence reads TGTGCCAGCAGCTTGAGGGGGGCGACCGAGCAGTACTTC. Translated, this gives CASSLRGATEQYF.